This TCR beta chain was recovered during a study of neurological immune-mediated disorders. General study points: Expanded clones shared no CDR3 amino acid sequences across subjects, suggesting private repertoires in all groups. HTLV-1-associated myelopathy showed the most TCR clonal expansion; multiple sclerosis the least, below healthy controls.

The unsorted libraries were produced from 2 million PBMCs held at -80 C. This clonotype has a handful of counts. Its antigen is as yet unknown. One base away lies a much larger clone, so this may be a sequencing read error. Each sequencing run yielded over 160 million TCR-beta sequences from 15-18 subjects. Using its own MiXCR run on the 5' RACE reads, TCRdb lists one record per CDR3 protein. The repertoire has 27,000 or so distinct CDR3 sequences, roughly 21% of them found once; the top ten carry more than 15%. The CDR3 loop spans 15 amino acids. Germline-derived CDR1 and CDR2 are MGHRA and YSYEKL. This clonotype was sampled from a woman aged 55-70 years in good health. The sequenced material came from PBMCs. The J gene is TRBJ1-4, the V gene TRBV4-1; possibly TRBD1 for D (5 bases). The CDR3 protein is CANSQVGGRGEKLFF. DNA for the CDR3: TGCGCCAACAGCCAAGTAGGTGGGAGGGGTGAAAAACTGTTTTTT.